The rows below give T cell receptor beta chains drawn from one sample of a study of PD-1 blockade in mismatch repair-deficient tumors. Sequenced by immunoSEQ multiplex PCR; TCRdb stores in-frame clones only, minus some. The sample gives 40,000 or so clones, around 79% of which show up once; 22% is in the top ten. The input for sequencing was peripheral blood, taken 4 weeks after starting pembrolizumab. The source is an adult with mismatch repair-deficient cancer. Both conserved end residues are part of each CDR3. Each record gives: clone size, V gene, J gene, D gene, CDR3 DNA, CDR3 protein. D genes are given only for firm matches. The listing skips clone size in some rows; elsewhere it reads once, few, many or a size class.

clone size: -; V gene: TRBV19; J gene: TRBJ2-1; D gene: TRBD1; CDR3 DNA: TGTGCCAGTAGTAAACAGGGGGCAAGTGTGAATGAGCAGTTCTTC; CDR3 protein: CASSKQGASVNEQFF
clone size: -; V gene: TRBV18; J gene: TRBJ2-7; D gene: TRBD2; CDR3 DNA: TGTGCCAGCTCATTCGGGACTAGCGGGAGGGCCGAGCAGTACTTC; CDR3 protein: CASSFGTSGRAEQYF
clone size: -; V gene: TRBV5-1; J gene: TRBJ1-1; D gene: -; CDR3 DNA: TGCGCCAGCAATAGTGGAATTTTCGAGAACACTGAAGCTTTCTTT; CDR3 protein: CASNSGIFENTEAFF
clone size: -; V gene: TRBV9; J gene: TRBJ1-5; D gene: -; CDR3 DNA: TGTGCCAGCAGCCCGGATTGGTATCAGCCCCAGCATTTT; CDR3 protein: CASSPDWYQPQHF
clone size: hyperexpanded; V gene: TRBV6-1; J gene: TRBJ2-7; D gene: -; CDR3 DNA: TGTGCCAGCAGTGAAGACGGATCCGTTTACGAGCAGTACTTC; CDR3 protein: CASSEDGSVYEQYF
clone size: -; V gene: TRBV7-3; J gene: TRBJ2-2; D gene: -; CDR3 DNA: TGTGCCAGCAGCTTAAGGGGCACCGGGGAGCTGTTTTTT; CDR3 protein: CASSLRGTGELFF
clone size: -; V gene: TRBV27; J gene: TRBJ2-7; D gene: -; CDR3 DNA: TGTGCCAGCAGTTCCCGGGTCTCCTACGAGCAGTACTTC; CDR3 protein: CASSSRVSYEQYF
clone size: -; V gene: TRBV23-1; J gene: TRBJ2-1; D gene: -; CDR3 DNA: TGCGCCAGCAGTCAATCGGGTCGCAGTTTCGGTGAGCAGTTCTTC; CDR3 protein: CASSQSGRSFGEQFF
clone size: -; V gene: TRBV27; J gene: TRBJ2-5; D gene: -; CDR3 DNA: TGTGCCAGCAGTCCCAGGGAAATGGAGACCCAGTACTTC; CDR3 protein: CASSPREMETQYF
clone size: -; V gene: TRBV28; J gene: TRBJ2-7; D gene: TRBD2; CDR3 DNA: TGTGCCACCGGGCGCGGGAGATTCCACGAGCAGTACTTC; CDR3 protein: CATGRGRFHEQYF
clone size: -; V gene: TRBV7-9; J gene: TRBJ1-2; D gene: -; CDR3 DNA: TGTGCCAGCAGCTTAGCGGACCCATCCCTGGGTGGCTACACCTTC; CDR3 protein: CASSLADPSLGGYTF
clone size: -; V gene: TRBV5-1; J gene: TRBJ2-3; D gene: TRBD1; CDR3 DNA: TGCGCCAGCAGCCCGGGACAGGCCCACACAGATACGCAGTATTTT; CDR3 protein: CASSPGQAHTDTQYF
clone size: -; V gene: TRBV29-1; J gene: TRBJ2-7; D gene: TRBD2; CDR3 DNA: TGCAGCGTTGAGGTCGGCGGGAGGGCGTACGAGCAGTACTTC; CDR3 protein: CSVEVGGRAYEQYF
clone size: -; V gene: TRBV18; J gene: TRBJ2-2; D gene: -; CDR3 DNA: TGTGCCAGCTCACCAAACATACCCCACAGGTCGACGCGGTTTGGGGAGCTGTTTTTT; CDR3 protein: CASSPNIPHRSTRFGELFF
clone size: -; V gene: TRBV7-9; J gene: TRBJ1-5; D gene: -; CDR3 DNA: TGTGCCAGCAGCTTCAAGGGTCAGCCCCAGCATTTT; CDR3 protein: CASSFKGQPQHF
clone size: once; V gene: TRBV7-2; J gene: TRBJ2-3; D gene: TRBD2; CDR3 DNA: TGTGCCAGCAGCTTAGGAGCGGGAGGGCCGGGAGATACGCAGTATTTT; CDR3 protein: CASSLGAGGPGDTQYF
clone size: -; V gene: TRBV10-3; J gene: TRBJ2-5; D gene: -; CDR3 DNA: TGTGCCATCTCAGGGACATCTCAAGAGACCCAGTACTTC; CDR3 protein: CAISGTSQETQYF
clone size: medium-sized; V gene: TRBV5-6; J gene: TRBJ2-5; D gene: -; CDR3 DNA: TGTGCCAGCAGCTTTCCAGGCCAAGAGACCCAGTACTTC; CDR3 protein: CASSFPGQETQYF
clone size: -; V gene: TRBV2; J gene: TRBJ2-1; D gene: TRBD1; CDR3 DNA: TGTGCCAGCAAGGACAGGGGCTCCTACAATGAGCAGTTCTTC; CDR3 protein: CASKDRGSYNEQFF
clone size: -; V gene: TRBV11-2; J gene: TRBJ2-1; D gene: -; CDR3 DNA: TGTGCCAGCAGCCCCTACATAACCAATGAGCAGTTCTTC; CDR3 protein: CASSPYITNEQFF
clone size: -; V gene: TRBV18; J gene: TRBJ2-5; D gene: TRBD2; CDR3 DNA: TGTGCCAGCTCACCGGTTGGGACTAGCCTCCAAGAGACCCAGTACTTC; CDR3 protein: CASSPVGTSLQETQYF
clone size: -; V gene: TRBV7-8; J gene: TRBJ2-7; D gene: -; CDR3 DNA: TGTGCCAGCAGCTTAGGAATTGGGTGGGAGGACGAGCAGTACTTC; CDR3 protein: CASSLGIGWEDEQYF
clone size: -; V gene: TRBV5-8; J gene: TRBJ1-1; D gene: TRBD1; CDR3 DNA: TGTGCCAGCAGCCGGGACAGGGACGGGTTCGGTGAAGCTTTCTTT; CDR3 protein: CASSRDRDGFGEAFF
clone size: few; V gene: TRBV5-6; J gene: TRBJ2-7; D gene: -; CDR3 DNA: TGTGCCAGCTCGCGAGCCTACGAGCAGTACTTC; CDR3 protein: CASSRAYEQYF